This T cell receptor beta chain was recovered during a study of blood T cell repertoires in COVID-19. Looking at the study overall: T cells, B-cell-depleted T cells, or PBMCs provided the cDNA or gDNA that served as material.

This clone has a single count. This CDR3 has 15 amino acids. Trimming cost V 6 bases and J 4 bases; bases outside gene matches: 11. Germline V gives CDR1 KGHSH, CDR2 LQKENI. The authors' processing: Nucleated cell number was recorded as an estimate derived from reference gene primer amplification. This table comes from immunoSEQ multiplex PCR, and its TCRdb copy is limited to in-frame clones, with some not included. Clonal size and the V and J genes are those of that table, whereas D and trimming came from the DNA. Of 300,000 to 350,000 clones in the sample, about 90% were seen once. Sequencing was performed on peripheral blood. The sequence came from a woman in her seventies with COVID-19, enrolled during active disease. This chain joins TRBV18 and TRBJ2-7, with 8 bases identical to TRBD1. The CDR3 DNA is TGTGCCAGCTCGGGCACAGGGGGAATGGGTTACGAGCAGTACTTC. Its protein product is CASSGTGGMGYEQYF. Variable domain in full (rest from reference TRBV18 and TRBJ2-7): NAGVMQNPRHLVRRRGQEARLRCSPMKGHSHVYWYRQLPEEGLKFMVYLQKENIIDESGMPKERFSAEFPKEGPSILRIQQVVRGDSAAYFCASSGTGGMGYEQYFGPGTRLTVT.